This is a list of T cell receptor beta chains from one sample in a study of early T cells in non-severe SARS-CoV-2 infection. TCRdb ran MiXCR on the 5' RACE reads and lists one entry per CDR3 protein. This sample has some 61,000 distinct CDR3 sequences, with 10% found just once. Sequences were obtained from whole blood. These receptors were collected from an adult who was a healthcare worker with PCR-confirmed SARS-CoV-2 infection or an uninfected control (not recorded which). The CDR3 runs from the conserved cysteine through the conserved F or W. A D gene is named only where the DNA matches it firmly. Clone size, where shown, is once, few, many, or a class for clones that have expanded.

d_gene: NA; v_gene: TRBV11-1; abundance: NA; j_gene: TRBJ2-1; CDR3aa: CASSRPGGAAYNEQFF; CDR3nt: TGTGCCAGCAGCCGCCCAGGGGGGGCAGCCTACAATGAGCAGTTCTTC
d_gene: NA; v_gene: TRBV6-2/TRBV6-3; abundance: many; j_gene: TRBJ2-7; CDR3aa: CASSYVLTLTYEQYF; CDR3nt: TGTGCCAGCAGTTACGTCTTGACACTTACCTACGAGCAGTACTTC
d_gene: NA; v_gene: TRBV7-6; abundance: few; j_gene: TRBJ2-7; CDR3aa: CASSLGHNSYEQYF; CDR3nt: TGTGCCAGCAGCTTAGGACACAACTCCTACGAGCAGTACTTC
d_gene: NA; v_gene: TRBV5-1; abundance: NA; j_gene: TRBJ2-1; CDR3aa: CASRSGLNTYNEQFF; CDR3nt: TGCGCCAGCAGATCGGGACTGAACACCTACAATGAGCAGTTCTTC
d_gene: NA; v_gene: TRBV15; abundance: few; j_gene: TRBJ2-2; CDR3aa: CATSKGQGANTGELFF; CDR3nt: TGTGCCACCAGCAAAGGCCAGGGCGCGAACACCGGGGAGCTGTTTTTT
d_gene: NA; v_gene: TRBV5-1; abundance: NA; j_gene: TRBJ2-1; CDR3aa: CASSLGGPEGEQFF; CDR3nt: TGCGCCAGCAGCTTGGGCGGGCCCGAGGGTGAGCAGTTCTTC
d_gene: NA; v_gene: TRBV21-1; abundance: many; j_gene: TRBJ1-5; CDR3aa: CASSRHSNQPQHF; CDR3nt: TGTGCCAGCAGTCGACATAGCAATCAGCCCCAGCATTTT
d_gene: NA; v_gene: TRBV19; abundance: few; j_gene: TRBJ1-5; CDR3aa: CASSIGPFVQPQHF; CDR3nt: TGTGCCAGTAGTATAGGGCCATTTGTACAGCCCCAGCATTTT
d_gene: TRBD1; v_gene: TRBV7-9; abundance: NA; j_gene: TRBJ1-2; CDR3aa: CASSRRQGADGYTF; CDR3nt: TGTGCCAGCAGCAGACGACAGGGGGCAGATGGCTACACCTTC
d_gene: NA; v_gene: TRBV11-3; abundance: NA; j_gene: TRBJ2-3; CDR3aa: CASRKTSGADTQYF; CDR3nt: TGTGCCAGCAGGAAAACTTCGGGGGCAGATACGCAGTATTTT
d_gene: NA; v_gene: TRBV21-1; abundance: many; j_gene: TRBJ2-3; CDR3aa: CASPGQPPGTDTQYF; CDR3nt: TGTGCCAGTCCGGGACAGCCACCCGGCACAGATACGCAGTATTTT
d_gene: TRBD1; v_gene: TRBV5-4; abundance: NA; j_gene: TRBJ2-1; CDR3aa: CASSSARQGSEQFF; CDR3nt: TGTGCCAGCAGCTCTGCCCGACAGGGGTCTGAGCAGTTCTTC
d_gene: TRBD2; v_gene: TRBV5-4; abundance: NA; j_gene: TRBJ2-1; CDR3aa: CASSPGLAGGVSSYNEQFF; CDR3nt: TGTGCCAGCAGCCCGGGACTAGCGGGAGGGGTAAGCTCCTACAATGAGCAGTTCTTC
d_gene: TRBD1; v_gene: TRBV4-2; abundance: NA; j_gene: TRBJ1-1; CDR3aa: CASSHAPGQGVTEAFF; CDR3nt: TGTGCCAGCAGCCACGCCCCGGGACAGGGTGTCACTGAAGCTTTCTTT
d_gene: NA; v_gene: TRBV7-2; abundance: many; j_gene: TRBJ2-5; CDR3aa: CASSPARETQYF; CDR3nt: TGTGCCAGCAGCCCTGCACGAGAGACCCAGTACTTC
d_gene: NA; v_gene: TRBV5-6; abundance: NA; j_gene: TRBJ2-7; CDR3aa: CASSLVGEQYF; CDR3nt: TGTGCCAGCAGCTTGGTAGGGGAGCAGTACTTC
d_gene: TRBD2; v_gene: TRBV12-3/TRBV12-4; abundance: few; j_gene: TRBJ2-5; CDR3aa: CASSAGGARPTQYF; CDR3nt: TGTGCCAGCAGCGCCGGGGGGGCTCGACCGACCCAGTACTTC
d_gene: NA; v_gene: TRBV5-1; abundance: NA; j_gene: TRBJ2-7; CDR3aa: CASSVGGAQGYEQYF; CDR3nt: TGCGCCAGCAGCGTCGGTGGGGCGCAAGGGTACGAGCAGTACTTC
d_gene: NA; v_gene: TRBV7-9; abundance: few; j_gene: TRBJ1-4; CDR3aa: CASSARQGFFSSEKLFF; CDR3nt: TGTGCCAGCAGCGCCCGTCAGGGTTTCTTCTCTTCAGAAAAACTGTTTTTT
d_gene: NA; v_gene: TRBV3-1; abundance: few; j_gene: TRBJ1-1; CDR3aa: CATQQANTEAFF; CDR3nt: TGTGCCACTCAGCAGGCGAACACTGAAGCTTTCTTT
d_gene: TRBD1; v_gene: TRBV5-1; abundance: few; j_gene: TRBJ1-2; CDR3aa: CASSLRTGLDGYTF; CDR3nt: TGCGCCAGCAGCTTGAGGACAGGGTTGGATGGCTACACCTTC
d_gene: NA; v_gene: TRBV12-5; abundance: NA; j_gene: TRBJ2-3; CDR3aa: CASGSGDKLRDTQYF; CDR3nt: TGTGCTAGTGGTTCAGGGGACAAGTTACGAGATACGCAGTATTTT
d_gene: NA; v_gene: TRBV29-1; abundance: few; j_gene: TRBJ2-5; CDR3aa: CSVGTGGETQYF; CDR3nt: TGCAGCGTTGGTACGGGTGGGGAGACCCAGTACTTC
d_gene: NA; v_gene: TRBV5-1; abundance: NA; j_gene: TRBJ2-5; CDR3aa: CASSIGGAETQYF; CDR3nt: TGCGCCAGCAGCATCGGCGGGGCAGAGACCCAGTACTTC
d_gene: TRBD1; v_gene: TRBV18; abundance: many; j_gene: TRBJ2-7; CDR3aa: CASSQVPTGGPQSYEQYF; CDR3nt: TGTGCCAGCTCCCAAGTCCCCACAGGGGGCCCTCAATCCTACGAGCAGTACTTC
d_gene: TRBD2; v_gene: TRBV5-1; abundance: NA; j_gene: TRBJ2-1; CDR3aa: CASSPGTSGSIEQFF; CDR3nt: TGCGCCAGCAGCCCCGGGACTAGCGGGAGTATTGAGCAGTTCTTC
d_gene: TRBD1; v_gene: TRBV15; abundance: many; j_gene: TRBJ1-3; CDR3aa: CATSREGGNGNTIYF; CDR3nt: TGTGCCACCAGCAGAGAAGGGGGCAATGGAAACACCATATATTTT
d_gene: NA; v_gene: TRBV29-1; abundance: NA; j_gene: TRBJ2-6; CDR3aa: CSALGASSGANVLTF; CDR3nt: TGCAGCGCACTGGGGGCCTCCTCTGGGGCCAACGTCCTGACTTTC